One T cell receptor (beta chain) is described in this entry. This entry belongs to a study of blood T cell repertoires in COVID-19. Original processing notes: Amplification with reference gene primers provided the estimates of nucleated cell counts. Using immunoSEQ multiplex PCR, the repertoire was profiled, and TCRdb retains in-frame clones only, with some absent. The V and J calls and clone size come from that table; D and trimming were worked out from the DNA. The sample has about 350,000 clones, 87% seen once. Seattle's cohort entered during active infection and was followed longitudinally. Germline V gives CDR1 SGHRS, CDR2 YFSETQ. This CDR3 region has 16 residues. V lost 1 base, J lost 2 bases, and 14 bases lay in between.

The V call is TRBV5-1, the J call TRBJ2-3; D remains ambiguous. This clonotype was obtained from a woman between 50 and 59 years old with COVID-19, enrolled during active disease. Sequenced: peripheral blood. CDR3 nucleotides: TGCGCCAGCAGCTTGTCCCGTAGACAAACCACAGATACGCAGTATTTT. It codes for CASSLSRRQTTDTQYF.